Listed here are 3 T cell receptor beta chains from one sample, sequenced in a study of cytomegalovirus exposure and HLA in healthy donors. Amplification used 60 Vbeta primers and 13 Jbeta primers. Sequenced by immunoSEQ multiplex PCR; TCRdb stores in-frame clones only, minus some. The sample records 100,000 to 150,000 clones, 10% to 13% being singletons. Sequenced input: PBMCs. Receptor source: a woman younger than 35 in good health and CMV-seropositive.

The rearrangement joins TRBV19 to TRBJ1-2; D gene uncertain. Germline V gene data show CDR1 as LNHDA and CDR2 as SQIVND (reference sequence). The length of the CDR3 is 14 residues. V was pared by 6 bases and J by 1 base, with 12 bases between. The CDR3 loop reads CASRNGPRNYGYTF. Written as DNA, the CDR3 is TGTGCCAGTAGGAATGGGCCCCGTAACTATGGCTACACCTTC.

The rearrangement uses TRBV13 and TRBJ1-2; TRBD1 matches 7 bases. Germline-derived CDR1 and CDR2 are PRHDT and FYEKMQ (reference sequence). V shed 4 bases, J shed 4 bases, and the junction held 6 bases outside the gene matches. The CDR3 consists of 14 residues. This chain's CDR3 is CASSSGTDIYGYTF. As DNA, the CDR3 is TGTGCCAGCAGCTCCGGGACAGATATCTATGGCTACACCTTC. Supplemented by reference TRBV13 and TRBJ1-2, the full variable domain reads AAGVIQSPRHLIKEKRETATLKCYPIPRHDTVYWYQQGPGQDPQFLISFYEKMQSDKGSIPDRFSAQQFSDYHSELNMSSLELGDSALYFCASSSGTDIYGYTFGSGTRLTVV.

The CDR3 sequence: CASRVGKTSSGDNEQFF. CDR3 nucleotide sequence: TGCGCCAGCAGAGTGGGCAAGACTAGTTCGGGGGACAATGAGCAGTTCTTC. The V gene is TRBV5-1, the J gene TRBJ2-1; possibly TRBD2 for D (6 bases). Trimming removed 5 bases from V and 5 bases from J, with 23 bases in between. This CDR3 is built from 17 residues. The germline gives CDR1 SGHRS, CDR2 YFSETQ.